The next 5 T cell receptor beta chains were all read from a single sample in a study of blood T cell repertoires in COVID-19. The protocol was immunoSEQ multiplex PCR, while the TCRdb copy is restricted to in-frame clones and leaves out a portion. The sample lists roughly 120,000 clones; around four fifths were seen once. The sequencing input was peripheral blood. All receptors come from a human donor in a cohort sampled during active COVID-19.

The chain combines TRBV5-1 with TRBJ2-5, with 8 nucleotides matching TRBD2. The junction had 6 bases not matched to a gene; V was cut back by 4 bases and J by 1 base. Germline CDR1 is SGHRS and CDR2 is YFSETQ. This CDR3 has 15 amino acids. The CDR3 loop reads CASSPGTSLQETQYF. CDR3 coding DNA: TGCGCCAGCAGCCCCGGGACTAGTCTCCAAGAGACCCAGTACTTC.

The rearrangement links TRBV6-1 to TRBJ1-2; no firm D call. CDR3 length equals 14 residues. Germline V lookup: CDR1 MNHNS, CDR2 SASEGT. The germline V and J ends were trimmed by 2 bases and 4 bases, with 11 bases remaining between them. The CDR3 region has the DNA TGTGCCAGCAGTGAATTAGTCCGTGGCTATGGCTACACCTTC. It is translated as CASSELVRGYGYTF.

J is TRBJ2-1 and V is TRBV11-2; D is possibly TRBD1 (6 bases). Deletions cut 3 bases from V and 3 bases from J, with 12 bases between. CDR1 and CDR2 from the germline V gene are SGHAT and FQNNGV. The CDR3 runs to 15 residues. CDR3 residues: CASSFRAGDYNEQFF. The CDR3 DNA is TGTGCCAGCAGCTTTCGCGCAGGGGACTACAATGAGCAGTTCTTC. Together with reference TRBV11-2 and TRBJ2-1, the CDR3 gives the full variable domain: EAGVAQSPRYKIIEKRQSVAFWCNPISGHATLYWYQQILGQGPKLLIQFQNNGVVDDSQLPKDRFSAERLKGVDSTLKIQPAKLEDSAVYLCASSFRAGDYNEQFFGPGTRLTVL.

DNA for the CDR3: TGTGCCAGCAGCCAAGTAGGGGGCGGTCAGCCCCAGCATTTT. This encodes CASSQVGGGQPQHF. The chain uses TRBV3-1 (or the pseudogene TRBV3-2) and TRBJ1-5; 7 bases are shared with TRBD1. V lost 1 base to trimming and J lost 6 bases; unmatched junction nucleotides: 3. CDR3 length: 14 amino acids. Germline loops: CDR1 LGHDT, CDR2 YNNKEL (reference sequence).

This clone was recorded a few times. The V gene is TRBV2, the J gene TRBJ2-7, with a tentative D call TRBD1 (7 bases). This CDR3 has 15 amino acids. V dropped 6 bases and J dropped 4 bases, with 19 bases sitting between them. The germline gives CDR1 SNHLY, CDR2 FYNNEI. The CDR3 DNA sequence: TGTGCCAGCAGCCCCCAGGGGGGACGAGGGTACGAGCAGTACTTC. It is translated as CASSPQGGRGYEQYF.